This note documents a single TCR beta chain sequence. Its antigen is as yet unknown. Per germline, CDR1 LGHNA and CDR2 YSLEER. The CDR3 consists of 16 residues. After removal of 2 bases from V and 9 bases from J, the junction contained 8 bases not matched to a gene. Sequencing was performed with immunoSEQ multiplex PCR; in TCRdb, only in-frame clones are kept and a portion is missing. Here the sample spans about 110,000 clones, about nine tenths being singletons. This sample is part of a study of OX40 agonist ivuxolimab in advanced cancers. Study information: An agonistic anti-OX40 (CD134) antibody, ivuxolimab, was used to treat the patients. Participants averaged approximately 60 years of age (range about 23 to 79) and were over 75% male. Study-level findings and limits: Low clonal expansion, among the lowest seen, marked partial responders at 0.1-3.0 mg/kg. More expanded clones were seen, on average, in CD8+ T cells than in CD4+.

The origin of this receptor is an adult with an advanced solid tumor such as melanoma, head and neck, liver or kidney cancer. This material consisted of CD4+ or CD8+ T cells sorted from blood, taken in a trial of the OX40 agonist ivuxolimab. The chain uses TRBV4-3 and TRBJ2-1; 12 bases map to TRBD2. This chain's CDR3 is CASSQSTSGSFVEQFF. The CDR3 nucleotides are TGCGCCAGCAGCCAATCGACTAGCGGGAGTTTTGTTGAGCAGTTCTTC.